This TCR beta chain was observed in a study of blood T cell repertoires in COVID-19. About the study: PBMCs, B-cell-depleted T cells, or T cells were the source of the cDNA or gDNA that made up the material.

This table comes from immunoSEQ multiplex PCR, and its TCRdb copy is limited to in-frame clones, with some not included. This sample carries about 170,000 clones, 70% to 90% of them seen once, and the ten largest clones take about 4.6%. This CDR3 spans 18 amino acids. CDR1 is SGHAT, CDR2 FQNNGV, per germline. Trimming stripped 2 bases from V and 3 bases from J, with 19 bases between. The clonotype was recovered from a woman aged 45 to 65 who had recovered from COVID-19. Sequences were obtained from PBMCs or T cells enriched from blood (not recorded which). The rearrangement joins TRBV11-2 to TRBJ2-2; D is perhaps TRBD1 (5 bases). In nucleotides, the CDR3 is TGTGCCAGCAGCTTACGACAGAAGGGAATGACACACACCGGGGAGCTGTTTTTT. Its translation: CASSLRQKGMTHTGELFF.